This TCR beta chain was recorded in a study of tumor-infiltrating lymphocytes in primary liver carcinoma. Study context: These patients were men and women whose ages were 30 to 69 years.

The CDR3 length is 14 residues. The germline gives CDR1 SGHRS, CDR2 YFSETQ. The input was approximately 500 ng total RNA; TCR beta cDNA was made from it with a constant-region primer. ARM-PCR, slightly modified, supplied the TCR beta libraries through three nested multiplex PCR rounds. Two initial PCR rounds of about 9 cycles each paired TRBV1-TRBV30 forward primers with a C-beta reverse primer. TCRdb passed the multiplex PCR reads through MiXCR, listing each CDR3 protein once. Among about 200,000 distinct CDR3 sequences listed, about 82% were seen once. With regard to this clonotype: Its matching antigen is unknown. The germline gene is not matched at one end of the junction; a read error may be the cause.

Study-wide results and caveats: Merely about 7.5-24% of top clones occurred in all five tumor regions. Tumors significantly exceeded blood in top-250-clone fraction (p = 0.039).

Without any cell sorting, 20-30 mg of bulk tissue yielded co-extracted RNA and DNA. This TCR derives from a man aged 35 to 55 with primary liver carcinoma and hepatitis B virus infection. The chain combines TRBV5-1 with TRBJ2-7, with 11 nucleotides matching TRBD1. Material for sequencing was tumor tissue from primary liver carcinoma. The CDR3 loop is CVSSPDRGPYEQYF. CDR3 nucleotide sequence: TGCGTCAGCAGCCCGGACAGGGGGCCCTACGAGCAGTACTTC. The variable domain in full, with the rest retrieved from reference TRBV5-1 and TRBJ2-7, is KAGVTQTPRYLIKTRGQQVTLSCSPISGHRSVSWYQQTPGQGLQFLFEYFSETQRNKGNFPGRFSGRQFSNSRSEMNVSTLELGDSALYLCVSSPDRGPYEQYFGPGTRLTVT.